The 13 T cell receptor beta chains reported below all come from one sample, sequenced in a study of blood T cells in healthy people across ages. Through a sample-barcoded 5' primer and a J-beta primer mix, a second PCR was run for roughly 6 to 12 cycles. TCRdb passed the 5' RACE reads through MiXCR, listing each CDR3 protein once. The profile shows 550,000 to 750,000 distinct CDR3 sequences, around 21% of them singletons. Sequencing used blood. All receptors come from a man aged 70-80 years in good health.

This clonotype was counted a few times. The CDR3 is CASSDRDAGYTF. DNA of the CDR3: TGTGCCAGCAGTGACAGGGACGCTGGCTACACCTTC. V gene TRBV25-1 combines with J gene TRBJ1-2; D is possibly TRBD1 (5 bases). With 3 bases removed from V and 7 bases from J, the gap between germline ends came to 9 bases. This CDR3 spans 12 amino acids. Germline V gives CDR1 MGHDK, CDR2 SYGVNS.

This clonotype showed up just a few times. This chain's CDR3 is CASSHPVTKDIQYF. The DNA for the CDR3 is TGCGCCAGCAGCCATCCGGTTACCAAGGACATTCAGTACTTC. V gene TRBV4-1 combines with J gene TRBJ2-4; D ambiguous. Trimming took 3 bases from V and 8 from J, leaving 14 bases between them. Germline lookup yields CDR1 MGHRA and CDR2 YSYEKL. The CDR3 spans 14 residues.

This clonotype was picked up a small number of times. This sequence joins TRBV4-1 and TRBJ1-1; no definite D call. V gave up 6 bases and J gave up 0 bases, with 11 bases separating them. Germline V gene sequence: CDR1 MGHRA, CDR2 YSYEKL. The CDR3 runs to 14 residues. Here the CDR3 reads CASRVDGVNTEAFF. The CDR3 region has the DNA TGCGCCAGCAGGGTCGACGGGGTGAACACTGAAGCTTTCTTT.

This clonotype was observed a handful of times. The chain is built from TRBV5-6 and TRBJ2-4, with 10 positions matching TRBD1. The ends lost 5 bases at V and 9 bases at J; junction bases unmatched: 2. CDR1 and CDR2 from the germline V gene are SGHDT and YYEEEE. The CDR3 covers 12 residues. CDR3 nucleotide sequence: TGTGCCAGCAGGGACAGGGGGGGCATTCAGTACTTC. It encodes CASRDRGGIQYF.

The rearrangement joins TRBV28 to TRBJ1-3, with D uncertain. Germline assignment: CDR1 MDHEN and CDR2 SYDVKM. This CDR3 contains 14 residues. Trimming removed 7 bases at V and 1 base at J, with 11 bases between. The CDR3 reads CASTGLLSGNTIYF. CDR3 nucleotide sequence: TGTGCCAGCACCGGGTTATTGTCTGGAAACACCATATATTTT.

The chain is built from TRBV10-3 and TRBJ2-2; possible D gene TRBD2, 5 bases. CDR3 size: 15 residues. Per the germline V gene, CDR1 is ENHRY and CDR2 is SYGVKD. V was shortened by 1 base and J by 5 bases, with 11 bases between the two germline ends. CDR3 sequence: CAISEYGPGTGELFF. Here the CDR3 DNA reads TGTGCCATCAGTGAGTACGGCCCGGGGACCGGGGAGCTGTTTTTT.

The table lists this clonotype with a few counts. The V and J genes are TRBV10-3 and TRBJ2-2; 13 bases map to TRBD2. Germline lookup yields CDR1 ENHRY and CDR2 SYGVKD. This CDR3 spans 17 amino acids. The ends lost 7 bases at V and 1 base at J; junction bases unmatched: 6. The CDR3 region has the DNA TGTGCCATCAAGGCTACTAGCGGGAGGGAGAACACCGGGGAGCTGTTTTTT. It codes for CAIKATSGRENTGELFF.

The chain joins TRBV29-1 to TRBJ2-7; TRBD1 agrees at 8 bases. The CDR3 covers 12 residues. Losses at the gene ends were 7 bases for V and 4 bases for J; bases not matched to a gene: 6. Germline V gives CDR1 SQVTM, CDR2 ANQGSEA. CDR3 residues: CSARQGMYEQYF. In DNA form, the CDR3 reads TGCAGCGCCCGACAGGGGATGTACGAGCAGTACTTC.

A few counts support this clonotype. This chain links TRBV27 with TRBJ2-4; tentatively, D is TRBD2 (5 bases). Germline V gives CDR1 MNHEY, CDR2 SMNVEV (reference sequence). CDR3 length: 15 amino acids. Trimming cost V 3 bases and J 0 bases, with 9 bases left between them. In DNA, the CDR3 is TGTGCCAGCAGTTTTAGCGCCTTAGCCAAAAACATTCAGTACTTC. This encodes CASSFSALAKNIQYF.

In its sample, this clonotype was seen a few times. The rearrangement uses TRBV10-3 and TRBJ2-5; no reliable D call. This CDR3 spans 16 amino acids. Germline V gene lookup returns CDR1 ENHRY and CDR2 SYGVKD. V gave up 5 bases and J gave up 0 bases, with 16 bases separating them. The CDR3 DNA follows: TGTGCCATCAGTTCCCGGACGCCAGACTACCAAGAGACCCAGTACTTC. Protein product: CAISSRTPDYQETQYF.

This clonotype was counted between two and nine times. This chain links TRBV11-2 with TRBJ2-1; D not certain. Germline values: CDR1 SGHAT, CDR2 FQNNGV. The V gene lost 2 bases and the J gene lost 3 bases, with 17 bases spanning the gap. The CDR3 is made up of 17 amino acids. CDR3 region: CASSLRGSRRYYNEQFF. The DNA of the CDR3 is TGTGCCAGCAGCTTAAGAGGCAGCCGACGGTACTACAATGAGCAGTTCTTC.

This clonotype was seen a few times. The rearrangement links TRBV5-1 to TRBJ2-5; 8 nucleotides line up with TRBD2. Judging by the DNA end, TRBJ2-7 fits better; the J call may be wrong. Germline CDR1 reads SGHRS; CDR2 reads YFSETQ. This CDR3 is built from 14 residues. In DNA form, the CDR3 reads TGCGCCAGCAGCAGGGGGACTAGCTCCTACGAGCAGTACTTC. Protein product: CASSRGTSSYEQYF.

The table lists this clonotype with many counts. This chain connects TRBV7-9 to TRBJ1-1; unclear D gene. Trimming left V 5 bases short and J 1 base short, with 5 bases between. CDR3 length equals 12 residues. Germline V lookup: CDR1 SEHNR, CDR2 FQNEAQ (reference sequence). The CDR3 DNA reads as TGTGCCAGCAGCCTCTCGAACACTGAAGCTTTCTTT. Its translation: CASSLSNTEAFF.